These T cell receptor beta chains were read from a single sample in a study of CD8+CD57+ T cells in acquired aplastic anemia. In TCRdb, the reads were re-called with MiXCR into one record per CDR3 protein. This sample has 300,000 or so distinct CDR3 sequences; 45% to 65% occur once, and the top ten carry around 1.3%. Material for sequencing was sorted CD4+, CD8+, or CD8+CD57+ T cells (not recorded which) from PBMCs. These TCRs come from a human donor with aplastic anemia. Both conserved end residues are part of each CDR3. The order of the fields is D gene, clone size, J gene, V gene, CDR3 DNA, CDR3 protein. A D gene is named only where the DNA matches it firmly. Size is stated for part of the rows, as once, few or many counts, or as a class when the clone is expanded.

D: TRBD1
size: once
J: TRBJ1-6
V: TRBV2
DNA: TGTGCCAGCAGGGACAGGGGACTCGATTCACCCCTCCACTTT
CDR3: CASRDRGLDSPLHF

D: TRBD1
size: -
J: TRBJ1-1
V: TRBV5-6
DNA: TGTGCCAGCAGCCCCTACGGGACAGATAGTTTGACTGAAGCTTTCTTT
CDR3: CASSPYGTDSLTEAFF

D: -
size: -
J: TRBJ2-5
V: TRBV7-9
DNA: TGTGCCAGCAGCTTAGTGGCGGGGCAAAAGACCCAGTACTTC
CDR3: CASSLVAGQKTQYF

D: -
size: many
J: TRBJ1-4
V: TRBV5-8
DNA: TGTGCCAGCAGCCGCGACAATGGTGAAAAACTGTTTTTT
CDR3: CASSRDNGEKLFF

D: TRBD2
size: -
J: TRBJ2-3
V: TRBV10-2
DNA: TGCGCCAGCAGTGCTACACTAGCGGGAGTATACACAGATACGCAGTATTTT
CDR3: CASSATLAGVYTDTQYF

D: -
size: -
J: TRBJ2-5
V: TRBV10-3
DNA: TGTGCCATAATAGGGACAAACCAAGAGACCCAGTACTTC
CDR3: CAIIGTNQETQYF

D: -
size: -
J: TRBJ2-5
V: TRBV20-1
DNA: TGCAGTGCCCCGATAGGCGATGAGCACCCGGCGTGGGAGACCCAGTACTTC
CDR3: CSAPIGDEHPAWETQYF

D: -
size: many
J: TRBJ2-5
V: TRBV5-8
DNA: TGTGCCAGCAGGTTAAGGGGAGAAGAGACCCAGTACTTC
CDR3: CASRLRGEETQYF

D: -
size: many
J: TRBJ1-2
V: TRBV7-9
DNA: TGTGCCAGCAGGACAACAGAGAACTATGGCTACACCTTC
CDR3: CASRTTENYGYTF

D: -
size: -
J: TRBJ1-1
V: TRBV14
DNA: TGTGCCAGCAGCCAAGAGGGATTCACTGAAGCTTTCTTT
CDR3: CASSQEGFTEAFF